This T cell receptor beta chain was recorded in a study of blood T cell repertoires in COVID-19. Whole-study context: Sources were T cells, B-cell-depleted T cells, or PBMCs; the material itself was cDNA or gDNA.

Authors' processing steps: From reference gene primer amplification, estimates of nucleated cell counts were derived. The protocol was immunoSEQ multiplex PCR, while the TCRdb copy is restricted to in-frame clones and leaves out a portion. V and J calls plus clone size are reproduced from that table; the DNA served to infer D and trimming. The sample lists 150,000 to 180,000 clones; 75% to 85% were seen once. V was cut by 7 bases and J by 1 base, with 14 bases left in between. Germline V gene data show CDR1 as LGHNT and CDR2 as FRNRAP. The CDR3 totals 14 residues. The chain is built from TRBV12-5 and TRBJ2-7; possibly TRBD1 for D (6 bases). The sequenced sample consisted of peripheral blood. The sequence was obtained from a woman aged 60-75 years with COVID-19, enrolled during active disease. The CDR3 loop reads CASALRDTSYEQYF. The CDR3 nucleotides read TGTGCTAGTGCCCTGAGGGACACTTCCTACGAGCAGTACTTC.